This T cell receptor (beta chain) was retrieved from a study of T cells expressing NK-cell markers. The overall study: Each TCR beta repertoire originated in sorted T cells that were CD3+CD56+NKG2C+, CD3+CD56+NKG2C- or CD3+CD56-NKG2C+. The eight sequenced donors comprised seven who were HCMV-seropositive and one who was seronegative.

TCRdb reanalyzed the 5' RACE reads and collapses them to one entry per CDR3 protein, without DNA. The sample table sets out about 460,000 distinct CDR3 sequences. Comment on this clonotype: No antigen is known for it.

Germline CDR1 SGHRS, CDR2 YFSETQ. The CDR3 consists of 16 residues. Findings and caveats of the study: Once again these clonotypes came out on top in the CD3+CD56-NKG2C+ fraction of a few donors.

This TCR was sampled from a woman aged 45-65 years in good health. The sequencing sample was made of blood T cells: a sorted CD56 or NKG2C T cell subset, CD4+ or CD8+ T cells, or bulk PBMC T cells (not recorded which). The J gene is TRBJ2-3, the V gene TRBV5-1; TCRdb picks TRBD2, but there is no DNA to check that call. The CDR3 reads CASSLSPGLAGVTQYF.